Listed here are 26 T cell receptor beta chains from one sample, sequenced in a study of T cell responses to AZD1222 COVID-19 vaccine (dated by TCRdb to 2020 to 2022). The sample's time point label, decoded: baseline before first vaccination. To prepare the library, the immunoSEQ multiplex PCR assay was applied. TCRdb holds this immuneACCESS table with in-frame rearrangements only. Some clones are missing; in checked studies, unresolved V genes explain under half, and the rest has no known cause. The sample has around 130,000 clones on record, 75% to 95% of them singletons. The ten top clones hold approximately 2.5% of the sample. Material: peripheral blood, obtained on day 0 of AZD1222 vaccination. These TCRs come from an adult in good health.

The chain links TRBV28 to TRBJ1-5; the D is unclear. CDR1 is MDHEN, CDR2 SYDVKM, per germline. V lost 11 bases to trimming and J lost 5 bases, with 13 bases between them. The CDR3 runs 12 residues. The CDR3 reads CAFGVGDQPQHF. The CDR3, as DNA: TGTGCCTTCGGGGTGGGAGATCAGCCCCAGCATTTT.

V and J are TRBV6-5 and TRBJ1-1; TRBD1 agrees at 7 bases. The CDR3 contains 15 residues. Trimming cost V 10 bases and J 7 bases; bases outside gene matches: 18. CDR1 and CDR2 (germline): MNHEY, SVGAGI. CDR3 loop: CATGGNRGAWGEAFF. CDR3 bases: TGTGCCACCGGGGGGAACAGGGGTGCATGGGGTGAAGCTTTCTTT.

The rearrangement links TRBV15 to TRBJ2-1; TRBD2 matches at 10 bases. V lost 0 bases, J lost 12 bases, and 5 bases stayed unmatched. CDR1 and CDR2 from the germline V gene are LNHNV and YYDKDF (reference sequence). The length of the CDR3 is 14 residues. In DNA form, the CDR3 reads TGTGCCACCAGCAGAGATAGCGGGGGGCGGTCGCAGTTCTTC. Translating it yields CATSRDSGGRSQFF.

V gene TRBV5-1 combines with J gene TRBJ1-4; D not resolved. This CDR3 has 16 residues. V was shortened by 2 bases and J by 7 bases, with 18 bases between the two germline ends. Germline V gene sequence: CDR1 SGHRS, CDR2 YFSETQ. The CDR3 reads CASSFTGPREVEKLFF. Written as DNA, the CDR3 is TGCGCCAGCAGCTTCACCGGGCCGCGGGAGGTTGAAAAACTGTTTTTT.

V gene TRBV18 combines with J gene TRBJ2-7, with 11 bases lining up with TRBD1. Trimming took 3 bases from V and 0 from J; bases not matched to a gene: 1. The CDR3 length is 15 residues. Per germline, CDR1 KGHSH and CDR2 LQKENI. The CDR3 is CASSPGTGGSYEQYF. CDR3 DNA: TGTGCCAGCTCACCGGGGACAGGGGGCTCCTACGAGCAGTACTTC.

CDR3 DNA: TGTGCCAGCAGCATGGGACCATCCGCCCAGTATTTT. This sequence encodes CASSMGPSAQYF. The chain uses TRBV7-2 and TRBJ2-3, with D perhaps matching TRBD1 or TRBD2 (5 bases each). Trimming shortened V by 5 bases and J by 12 bases, and 15 bases separated the two germline ends. Germline assignment: CDR1 SGHTA and CDR2 FQGNSA. The CDR3 is made up of 12 amino acids.

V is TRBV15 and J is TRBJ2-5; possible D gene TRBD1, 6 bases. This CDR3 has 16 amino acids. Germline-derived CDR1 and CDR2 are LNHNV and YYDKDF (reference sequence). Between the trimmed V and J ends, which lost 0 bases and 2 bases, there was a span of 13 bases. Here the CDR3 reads CATSRDDEGQQETQYF. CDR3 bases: TGTGCCACCAGCAGAGATGATGAAGGACAGCAAGAGACCCAGTACTTC. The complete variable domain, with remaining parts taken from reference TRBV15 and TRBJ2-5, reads DAMVIQNPRYQVTQFGKPVTLSCSQTLNHNVMYWYQQKSSQAPKLLFHYYDKDFNNEADTPDNFQSRRPNTSFCFLDIRSPGLGDTAMYLCATSRDDEGQQETQYFGPGTRLLVL.

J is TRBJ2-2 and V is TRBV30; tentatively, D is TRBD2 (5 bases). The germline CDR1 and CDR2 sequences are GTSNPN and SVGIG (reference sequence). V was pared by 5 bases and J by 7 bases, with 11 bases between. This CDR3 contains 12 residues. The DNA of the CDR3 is TGTGCCTGGCTAAAACGGGACGGGGAGCTGTTTTTT. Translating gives CAWLKRDGELFF.

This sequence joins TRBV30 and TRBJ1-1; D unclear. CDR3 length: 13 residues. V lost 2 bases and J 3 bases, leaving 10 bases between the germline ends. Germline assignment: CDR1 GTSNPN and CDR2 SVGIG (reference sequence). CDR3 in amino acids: CAWSKDTHTEAFF. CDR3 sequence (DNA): TGTGCCTGGAGTAAAGACACACACACTGAAGCTTTCTTT.

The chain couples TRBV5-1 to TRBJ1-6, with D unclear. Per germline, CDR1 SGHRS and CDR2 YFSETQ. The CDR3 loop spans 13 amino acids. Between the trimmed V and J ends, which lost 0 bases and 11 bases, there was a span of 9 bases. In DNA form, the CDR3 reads TGCGCCAGCAGCTTGGGGACCGGAGCACCCCTCCACTTT. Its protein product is CASSLGTGAPLHF. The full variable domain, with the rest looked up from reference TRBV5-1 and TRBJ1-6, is KAGVTQTPRYLIKTRGQQVTLSCSPISGHRSVSWYQQTPGQGLQFLFEYFSETQRNKGNFPGRFSGRQFSNSRSEMNVSTLELGDSALYLCASSLGTGAPLHFGNGTRLTVT.

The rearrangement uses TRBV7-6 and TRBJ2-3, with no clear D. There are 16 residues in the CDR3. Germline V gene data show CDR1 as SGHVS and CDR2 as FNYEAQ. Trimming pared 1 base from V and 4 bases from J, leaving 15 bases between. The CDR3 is CASSLGGGFSPDTQYF. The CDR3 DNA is TGTGCCAGCAGCTTAGGTGGTGGGTTCTCTCCAGATACGCAGTATTTT.

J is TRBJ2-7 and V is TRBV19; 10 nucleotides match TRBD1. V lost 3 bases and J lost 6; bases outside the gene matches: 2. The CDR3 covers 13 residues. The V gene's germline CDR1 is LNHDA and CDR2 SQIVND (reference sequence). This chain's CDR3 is CASSIGDRGEQYF. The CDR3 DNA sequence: TGTGCCAGTAGTATCGGGGACAGGGGCGAGCAGTACTTC.

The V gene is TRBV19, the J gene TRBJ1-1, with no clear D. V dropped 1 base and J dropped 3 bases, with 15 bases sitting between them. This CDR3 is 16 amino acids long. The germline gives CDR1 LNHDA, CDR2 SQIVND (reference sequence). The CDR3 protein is CASSIGQVWRHTEAFF. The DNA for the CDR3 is TGTGCCAGTAGTATAGGCCAGGTGTGGCGGCACACTGAAGCTTTCTTT. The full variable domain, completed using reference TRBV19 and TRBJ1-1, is DGGITQSPKYLFRKEGQNVTLSCEQNLNHDAMYWYRQDPGQGLRLIYYSQIVNDFQKGDIAEGYSVSREKKESFPLTVTSAQKNPTAFYLCASSIGQVWRHTEAFFGQGTRLTVV.

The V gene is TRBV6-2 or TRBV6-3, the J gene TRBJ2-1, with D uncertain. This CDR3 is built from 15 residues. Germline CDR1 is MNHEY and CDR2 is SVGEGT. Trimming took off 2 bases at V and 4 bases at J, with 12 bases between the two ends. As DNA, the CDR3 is TGTGCCAGCAGTTACGAGGACCCAATATACAATGAGCAGTTCTTC. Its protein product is CASSYEDPIYNEQFF.

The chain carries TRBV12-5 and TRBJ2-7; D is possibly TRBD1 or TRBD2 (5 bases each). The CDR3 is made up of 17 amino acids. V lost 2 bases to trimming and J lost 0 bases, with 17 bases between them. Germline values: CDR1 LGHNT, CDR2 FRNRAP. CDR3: CASGLYPLGTVSYEQYF. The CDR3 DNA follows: TGTGCTAGTGGTTTGTATCCCCTAGGGACGGTCTCCTACGAGCAGTACTTC. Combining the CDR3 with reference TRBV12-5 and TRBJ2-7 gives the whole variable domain DARVTQTPRHKVTEMGQEVTMRCQPILGHNTVFWYRQTMMQGLELLAYFRNRAPLDDSGMPKDRFSAEMPDATLATLKIQPSEPRDSAVYFCASGLYPLGTVSYEQYFGPGTRLTVT.

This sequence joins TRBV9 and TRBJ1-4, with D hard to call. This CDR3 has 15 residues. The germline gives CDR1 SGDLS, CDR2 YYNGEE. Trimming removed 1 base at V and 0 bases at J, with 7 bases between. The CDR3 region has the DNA TGTGCCAGCAGCGTATGGGGTACAACTAATGAAAAACTGTTTTTT. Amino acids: CASSVWGTTNEKLFF.

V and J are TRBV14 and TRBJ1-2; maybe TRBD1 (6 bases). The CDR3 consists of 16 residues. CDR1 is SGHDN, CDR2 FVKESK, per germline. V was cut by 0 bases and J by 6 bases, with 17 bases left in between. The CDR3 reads CASSQEGPRGADGYTF. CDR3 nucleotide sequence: TGTGCCAGCAGCCAAGAGGGGCCACGGGGGGCGGATGGCTACACCTTC.

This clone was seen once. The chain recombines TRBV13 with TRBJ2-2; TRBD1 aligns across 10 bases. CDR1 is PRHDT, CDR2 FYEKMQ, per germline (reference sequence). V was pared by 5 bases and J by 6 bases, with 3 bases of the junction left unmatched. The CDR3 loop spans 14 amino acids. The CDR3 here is CASSVDRGPGELFF. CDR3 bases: TGTGCCAGCAGCGTAGACAGGGGGCCCGGGGAGCTGTTTTTT.

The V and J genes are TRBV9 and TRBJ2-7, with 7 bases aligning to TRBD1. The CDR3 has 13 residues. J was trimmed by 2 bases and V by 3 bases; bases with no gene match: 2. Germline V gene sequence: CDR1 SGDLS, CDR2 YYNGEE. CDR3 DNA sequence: TGTGCCAGCAGCGCCGGACAGGCCTACGAGCAGTACTTC. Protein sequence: CASSAGQAYEQYF. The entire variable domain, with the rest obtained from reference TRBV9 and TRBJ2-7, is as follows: DSGVTQTPKHLITATGQRVTLRCSPRSGDLSVYWYQQSLDQGLQFLIQYYNGEERAKGNILERFSAQQFPDLHSELNLSSLELGDSALYFCASSAGQAYEQYFGPGTRLTVT.

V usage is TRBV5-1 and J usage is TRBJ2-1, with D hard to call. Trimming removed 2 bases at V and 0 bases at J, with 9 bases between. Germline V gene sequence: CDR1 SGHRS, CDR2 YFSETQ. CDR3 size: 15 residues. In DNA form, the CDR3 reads TGCGCCAGCAGCTTTGGACCGAGCTCCTACAATGAGCAGTTCTTC. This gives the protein CASSFGPSSYNEQFF.

The CDR3 nucleotides read TGTGCCAGCAGTTTGTTCGGACCGGGGACACCCTCTCGGTCTGAAGCTTTCTTT. Protein product: CASSLFGPGTPSRSEAFF. The chain recombines TRBV27 with TRBJ1-1; possible D gene TRBD1, 6 bases. The germline gives CDR1 MNHEY, CDR2 SMNVEV (reference sequence). The CDR3 sequence is 18 residues long. Between the trimmed V and J ends, which lost 3 bases and 6 bases, there was a span of 26 bases.

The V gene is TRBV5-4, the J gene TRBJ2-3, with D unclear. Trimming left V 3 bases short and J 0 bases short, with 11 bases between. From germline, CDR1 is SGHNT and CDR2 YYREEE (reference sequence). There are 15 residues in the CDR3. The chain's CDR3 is CASSSRSASTDTQYF. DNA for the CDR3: TGTGCCAGCAGCTCGAGGTCAGCTAGCACAGATACGCAGTATTTT.

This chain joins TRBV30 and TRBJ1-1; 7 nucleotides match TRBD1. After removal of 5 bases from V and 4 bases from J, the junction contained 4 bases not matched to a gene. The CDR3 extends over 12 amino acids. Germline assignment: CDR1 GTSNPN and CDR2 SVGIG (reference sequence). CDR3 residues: CAWGRDSTEAFF. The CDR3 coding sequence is TGTGCCTGGGGACGGGACAGCACTGAAGCTTTCTTT.

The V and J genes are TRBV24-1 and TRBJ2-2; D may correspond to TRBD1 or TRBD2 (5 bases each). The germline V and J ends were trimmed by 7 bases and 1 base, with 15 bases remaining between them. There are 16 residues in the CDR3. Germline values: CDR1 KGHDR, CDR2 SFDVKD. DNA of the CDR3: TGTGCCACCAGCAGTTGGGGGTTGGGGAACACCGGGGAGCTGTTTTTT. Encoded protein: CATSSWGLGNTGELFF.

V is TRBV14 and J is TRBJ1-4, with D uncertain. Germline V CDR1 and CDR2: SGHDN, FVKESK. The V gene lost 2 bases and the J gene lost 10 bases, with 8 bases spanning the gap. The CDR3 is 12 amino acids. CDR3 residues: CASSQYRGKLFF. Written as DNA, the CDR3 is TGTGCCAGCAGCCAATATCGGGGAAAACTGTTTTTT.

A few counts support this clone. The CDR3 loop reads CASSLTSGSSYEQYF. CDR3 sequence (DNA): TGTGCCAGCAGCCTCACTAGCGGCAGCTCCTACGAGCAGTACTTC. J is TRBJ2-7 and V is TRBV27; the match to TRBD2 covers 8 bases. V lost 6 bases to trimming and J lost 0 bases; unmatched junction nucleotides: 7. This CDR3 contains 15 residues. CDR1 is MNHEY and CDR2 is SMNVEV in the germline V gene (reference sequence).